This TCR beta chain was found in a study of blood T cell repertoires in COVID-19 (dated by TCRdb to 2018 to 2020). Some background on the complete study: Samples from collaborators originated in the United States, Italy and Spain and spanned both the acute and convalescent phases of COVID-19. Where HLA class I and class II types were available, the types were taken from metadata supplied by the sample provider, not from assay-based typing. Deeply sampled blood TCRbeta repertoires from subjects exposed to, actively infected with, or recovered from COVID-19 were included in the dataset. The samples were drawn from the first 160 participants of the ongoing ImmuneRACE study and from 1,254 subjects provided by 6 global collaborators. The prospective study material was composed of cDNA or gDNA derived from T cells, B-cell-depleted T cells, or PBMCs. The sample metadata nearly always contained a de-identified subject ID, COVID-19 status, age in years and sex. A freely available public database, intended as a resource for researchers studying the immune response to SARS-CoV-2, is where the repertoires were released. General conclusions and limits of the study: The quantity of clinical and demographic metadata differed by source and by participant and was supplied without curation.

This clone was counted a few times. The specificity of this receptor is unknown. Base qualities are not at hand, and no much larger clone is one base apart. V gives up 3 bases and J gives up 4 bases, and the segment between their germline ends measures 15 bases. From a lookup of the germline V gene, CDR1 and CDR2 are KGHSH and LQKENI. The CDR3 measures 15 amino acids from cysteine to phenylalanine. Only the CDR3 DNA is retained, 45 bases long and in frame from the first base. The immunoSEQ Assay, a bias-controlled multiplex PCR, was used to amplify TCRbeta CDR3 regions from genomic DNA. The source study handled its data this way. Within the assay, amplification of reference gene primers was used to estimate how many nucleated cells each sample contained. Sequence reads were collapsed and filtered to measure the absolute abundance of every unique TCRbeta CDR3 rearrangement. For each sample, productive Simpson clonality was calculated as the square root of Simpson's diversity index across productive rearrangements. TCRdb took this table from immuneACCESS and kept in-frame rearrangements with V and J called. Such tables lack part of the clones; where checked against another copy, unresolved V genes explain under half of the gap, and the rest is unexplained. The DNA gave D and trimming, while V, J and clone size come from that table. In this sample the table shows over 250,000 clones, approximately 91% of which occur a single time. 2% to 2.5% of the sample goes to the ten largest clones.

At one collaborating source in Seattle, patients were enrolled during active infection and were followed longitudinally through the course of disease. The collaborating institutions used their own protocols to collect whole blood in K2EDTA tubes. For TCRbeta analysis, collaborator samples were shipped as frozen whole blood, as isolated PBMCs, or as DNA extracted from either sample type. This receptor was identified in a woman aged 25 to 45 with COVID-19, enrolled during active disease. The specimen sequenced was peripheral blood. The rearrangement joined TRBV18 to TRBJ1-2, with TRBD1 tentatively as D gene (5 bases match). The DNA sequence follows: TGTGCCAGCTCACCCCCGGGGGACGGAAGCTATGGCTACACCTTC. The encoded protein is CASSPPGDGSYGYTF.